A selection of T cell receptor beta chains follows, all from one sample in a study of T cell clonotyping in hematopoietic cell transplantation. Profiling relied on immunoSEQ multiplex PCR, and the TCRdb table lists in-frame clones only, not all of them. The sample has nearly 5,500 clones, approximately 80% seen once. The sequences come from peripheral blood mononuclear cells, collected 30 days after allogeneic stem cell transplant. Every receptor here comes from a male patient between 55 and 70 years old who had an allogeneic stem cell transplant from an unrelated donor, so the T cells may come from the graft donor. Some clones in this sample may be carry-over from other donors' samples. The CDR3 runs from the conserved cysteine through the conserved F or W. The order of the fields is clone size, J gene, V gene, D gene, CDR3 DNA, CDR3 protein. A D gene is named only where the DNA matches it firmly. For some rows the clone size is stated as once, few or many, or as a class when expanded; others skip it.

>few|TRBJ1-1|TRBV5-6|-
TGTGCCAGCAGCTTGTACACTGGTTTTGAAGCTTTCTTT
CASSLYTGFEAFF
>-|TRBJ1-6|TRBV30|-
TGTGCCTGGACCCTAGAGGGAAACTCACCCCTCCACTTT
CAWTLEGNSPLHF
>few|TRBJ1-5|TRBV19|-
TGTGCCAGTAGTAGCAGCGAGGGGTGGCCCCAGCATTTT
CASSSSEGWPQHF
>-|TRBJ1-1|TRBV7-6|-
TGTGCCAGCAGCTCTGGGCCGAACACTGAAGCTTTCTTT
CASSSGPNTEAFF
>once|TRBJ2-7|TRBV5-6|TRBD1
TGTGCCAGCAGCGCAGGGACAGTGGGCTACGAGCAGTACTTC
CASSAGTVGYEQYF
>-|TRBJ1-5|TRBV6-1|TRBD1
TGTGCCAGCAGTCTGGGGGCAGGGGGCCTGCAGCCCCAGCATTTT
CASSLGAGGLQPQHF
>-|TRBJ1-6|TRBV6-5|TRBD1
TGTGCCAGCAGTTCCGGACAGGGATGGGATTCACCCCTCCACTTT
CASSSGQGWDSPLHF
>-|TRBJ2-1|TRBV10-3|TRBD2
TGTGCCATCAGTGCACAACTAGCGGACAATGAGCAGTTCTTC
CAISAQLADNEQFF
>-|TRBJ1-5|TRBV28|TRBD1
TGTGCCAGCAGTTTCACTGGGACAGGGCCCAATAGCAATCAGCCCCAGCATTTT
CASSFTGTGPNSNQPQHF
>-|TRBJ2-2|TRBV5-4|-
TGTGCCAGCAGCTCGATGGGACAACCGGGGGAGCTGTTTTTT
CASSSMGQPGELFF
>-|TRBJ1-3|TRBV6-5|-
TGTGCCAGCAGGCGGGGGAGGCCTGGAAACACCATATATTTT
CASRRGRPGNTIYF
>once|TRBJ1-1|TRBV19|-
TGTGCCGCAGGGTCTTACACTGAAGCTTTCTTT
CAAGSYTEAFF
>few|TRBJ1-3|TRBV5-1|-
TGCGCCAGCAGAGCCTTGGACAGCTCTGGAAACACCATATATTTT
CASRALDSSGNTIYF
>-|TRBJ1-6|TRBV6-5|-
TGTGCCAGCAGGGATGACAGGACTCTATCACCCCTCCACTTT
CASRDDRTLSPLHF
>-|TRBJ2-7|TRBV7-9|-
TGTGCCAGCGGGAGCTACGAGCAGTACTTC
CASGSYEQYF
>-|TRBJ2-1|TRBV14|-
TGTGCCAGCAGCCCCACCTGGCACGAGCAGTTCTTC
CASSPTWHEQFF
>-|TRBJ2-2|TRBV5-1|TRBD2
TGCGCCAGCAGCTTGGGGGGACTAGCGAACACCGGGGAGCTGTTTTTT
CASSLGGLANTGELFF
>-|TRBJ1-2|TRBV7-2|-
TGTGCCAGCAGCTCCCCATTCAACTATGGCTACACCTTC
CASSSPFNYGYTF
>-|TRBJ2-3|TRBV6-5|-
TGTGCCAGCACCCGGGTTGGGACAGATACGCAGTATTTT
CASTRVGTDTQYF
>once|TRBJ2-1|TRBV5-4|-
TGTGCCAGCAGCTTGTGGGCGGCAGGACGGGGGCAGTTCTTC
CASSLWAAGRGQFF